The present TCR beta chain was sequenced within a study of Ad26.COV2.S vaccination and SARS-CoV-2 variants. Study as a whole: In the study, Ad26.COV2.S was injected intramuscularly once, or twice 56 days apart.

Comments on this clone: As yet, its antigen is unknown.

Findings and limits, study-wide: It was found that vaccine and placebo recipients had similar non-spike TCR breadth. Vaccine recipients surpassed placebo recipients in spike-specific TCR breadth.

The CDR3 covers 14 residues. V shed 0 bases and J shed 8 bases, with 13 bases lying between them. CDR1 is KGHSH, CDR2 LQKENI, per germline. Treatment indicated: 15 to 20 received Ad26.COV2.S at low or high dose, single or two shots; about 5 received placebo; per-sample allocation not given. Each sample was drawn 63 days after the first injection (of vaccine or placebo). Expression of Wuhan-strain SARS-CoV-2 spike came from the Ad26 vector that formed the vaccine. Repertoires were generated with immunoSEQ multiplex PCR, while TCRdb's copy carries only in-frame clones and drops some. The sample yields about 680,000 clones, approximately 88% seen once.

The origin of this receptor is a person between 18 and 59 years old who received the Ad26.COV2.S COVID-19 vaccine or a placebo. Here the sequenced sample was peripheral blood, taken in a trial of Ad26.COV2.S vaccine versus placebo. The J gene is TRBJ1-1, the V gene TRBV18, with D maybe TRBD1 (6 bases). The CDR3 region has the DNA TGTGCCAGCTCACCACCCGGACAGCCATCGGAAGCTTTCTTT. Translating it yields CASSPPGQPSEAFF. The full variable domain, completed using reference TRBV18 and TRBJ1-1, is NAGVMQNPRHLVRRRGQEARLRCSPMKGHSHVYWYRQLPEEGLKFMVYLQKENIIDESGMPKERFSAEFPKEGPSILRIQQVVRGDSAAYFCASSPPGQPSEAFFGQGTRLTVV.